This T cell receptor (beta chain) was retrieved from a study of T-cell memory formation after mild COVID-19. Study results and caveats: CD4+ contracting clones were found mainly in CM and EM, and CD8+ ones in EMRA. Pre-infection memory contained some responding clones, which suggested that cross-reactive memory had joined. Later expanders leaned CD4+, whereas day 15 to 85 contracting clones were balanced CD4/CD8.

As for this clonotype: No antigen is known for it.

Germline values: CDR1 MRHNA, CDR2 SNTAGT. This CDR3 comprises 19 residues. V dropped 1 base and J dropped 4; count of bases not matched to a gene: 15. Amplification by 5'RACE using constant-segment primers produced TCR alpha and TCR beta cDNA libraries that carried sample barcodes and UMIs. TCRdb analysed the 5' RACE reads with MiXCR anew, one entry per CDR3 protein. The data hold roughly 86,000 distinct CDR3 sequences, with 10% to 15% observed a single time. The rearrangement links TRBV6-4 to TRBJ1-5; TRBD1 matches 8 bases. The sequencing input was PBMCs or a T cell subset sorted from them (not recorded which). The receptor comes from an adult woman who had mild COVID-19 (a few samples of this study predate the infection). Cell type and time point are not known. Here the CDR3 DNA reads TGTGCCAGCAGTGACTTGAGTCAGGGGGCGGGCAGGAGGAATCAGCCCCAGCATTTT. Residues: CASSDLSQGAGRRNQPQHF.